This T cell receptor (beta chain) was documented in a study of CD8+ T cells in alopecia areata. As for this clone: Its antigen is currently unknown.

The sequencing template was cDNA reverse transcribed from extracted RNA. The repertoire was sequenced with immunoSEQ multiplex PCR; TCRdb's copy has only in-frame clones and lacks some. The table has over 90,000 clones, around 60% seen once. Whole-study results and caveats: Clonality exceeded that of normal scalp in lesional scalp, most notably in alopecia totalis/universalis.

The J segment lost 10 bases and the V segment lost 4 bases, leaving 12 bases of the junction unmatched. Per the germline V gene, CDR1 is SGHDT and CDR2 is YYEEEE. The CDR3 contains 14 residues. PBMCs provided sorted CD4+ and CD8+ T cells. This chain links TRBV5-6 with TRBJ1-1; 8 bases fit TRBD1. The sample was CD4+ T cells sorted from blood. This sequence was found in a human donor in good health. Written as DNA, the CDR3 is TGTGCCAGCAGCAATCTGGACAGGGAAGGCGGAGCTTTCTTT. Amino acids: CASSNLDREGGAFF.